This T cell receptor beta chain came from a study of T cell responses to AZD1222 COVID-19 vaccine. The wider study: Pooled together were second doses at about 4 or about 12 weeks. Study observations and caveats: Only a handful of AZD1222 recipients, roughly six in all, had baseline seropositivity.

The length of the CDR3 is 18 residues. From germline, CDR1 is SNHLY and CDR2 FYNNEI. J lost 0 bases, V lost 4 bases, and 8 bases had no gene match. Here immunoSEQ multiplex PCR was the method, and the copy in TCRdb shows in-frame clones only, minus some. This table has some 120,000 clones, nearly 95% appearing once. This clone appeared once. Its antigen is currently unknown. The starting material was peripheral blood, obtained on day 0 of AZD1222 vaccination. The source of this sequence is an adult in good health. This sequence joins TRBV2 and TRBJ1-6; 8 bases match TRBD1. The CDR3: CASSAPQGAYSYNSPLHF. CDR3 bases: TGTGCCAGCAGTGCACCTCAGGGGGCGTACTCCTATAATTCACCCCTCCACTTT.